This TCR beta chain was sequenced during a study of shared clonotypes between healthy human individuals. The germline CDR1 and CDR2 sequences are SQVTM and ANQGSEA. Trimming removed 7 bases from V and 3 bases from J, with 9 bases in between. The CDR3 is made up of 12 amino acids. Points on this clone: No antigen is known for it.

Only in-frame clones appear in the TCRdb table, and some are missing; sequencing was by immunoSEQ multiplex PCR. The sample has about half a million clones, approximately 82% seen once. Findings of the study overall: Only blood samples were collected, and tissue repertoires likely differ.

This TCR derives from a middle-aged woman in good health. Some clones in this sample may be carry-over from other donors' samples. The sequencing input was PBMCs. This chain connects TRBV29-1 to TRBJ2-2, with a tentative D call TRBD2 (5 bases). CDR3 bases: TGCAGCGCTGGGGAGCACACCGGGGAGCTGTTTTTT. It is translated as CSAGEHTGELFF.